One sample yielded the 28 T cell receptor beta chains listed below, sequenced in a study of CD8 T cells in ankylosing spondylitis. TCRdb called the 5' RACE reads again in MiXCR, with one record for every CDR3 protein. The table records 50,000 to 70,000 distinct CDR3 sequences, 6.2% of them present only once. The sequencing input was synovial fluid, either unsorted or a sorted T cell fraction (not recorded which). The receptors were gathered from a male donor with ankylosing spondylitis.

As to this clonotype: An end of the junction differs from the germline gene, which may be a read error. This chain connects TRBV7-7 to TRBJ2-2; D not resolved. This CDR3 is built from 15 residues. Per the germline V gene, CDR1 is SSHAT and CDR2 is FNYEAQ (reference sequence). CDR3 nucleotides: TGTGCTAGCAGCCCTCGGCTAACTTTCACCGGGGAGCTGTTTTTT. Translation: CASSPRLTFTGELFF.

This clonotype appeared many times. This chain joins TRBV7-6 and TRBJ2-2, with TRBD1 matching over 7 bases. The V gene end was trimmed by 1 base and the J gene end by 1 base; junction bases not matched to a gene: 6. The CDR3 totals 17 residues. Germline V gene sequence: CDR1 SGHVS, CDR2 FNYEAQ. The CDR3 DNA reads as TGTGCCAGCAGCTTAGTATCCAGGACAGGGAACACCGGGGAGCTGTTTTTT. This translates into CASSLVSRTGNTGELFF.

The chain has TRBV5-1 and TRBJ1-3; D is ambiguous. CDR3 length: 15 residues. The germline gives CDR1 SGHRS, CDR2 YFSETQ. V lost 0 bases to trimming and J lost 2 bases, with 9 bases between them. The CDR3 DNA sequence: TGCGCCAGCAGCTTGGATACCGGGGCTGGAAACACCATATATTTT. Its protein is CASSLDTGAGNTIYF.

In its sample, this clonotype was seen many times. The gene calls are TRBV3-1 and TRBJ2-1; TRBD2 matches 7 bases. The germline CDR1 and CDR2 sequences are LGHDT and YNNKEL (reference sequence). Trimming at V came to 0 bases and at J to 8 bases, leaving 7 bases not matched to a gene. The length of the CDR3 is 15 residues. In DNA, the CDR3 is TGTGCCAGCAGCCAAGATACGGGAGGTAGGGATGAGCAGTTCTTC. It codes for CASSQDTGGRDEQFF.

This clonotype was recorded at least ten times. The chain is built from TRBV5-1 and TRBJ1-1, with D tentatively TRBD1 (5 bases). Germline V gives CDR1 SGHRS, CDR2 YFSETQ. The CDR3 consists of 17 residues. Between the trimmed V and J ends, which lost 0 bases and 5 bases, there was a span of 20 bases. The DNA for the CDR3 is TGCGCCAGCAGCTTGGGATCGGCGGGGCAACGTAAGACTGAAGCTTTCTTT. This sequence encodes CASSLGSAGQRKTEAFF.

The chain recombines TRBV19 with TRBJ1-3; tentatively, D is TRBD1 (5 bases). The CDR3 has 15 amino acids. Trimming cost V 5 bases and J 0 bases, with 11 bases left between them. CDR1 and CDR2 (germline): LNHDA, SQIVND (reference sequence). DNA for the CDR3: TGTGCCAGTAGTCCCGGACACCGCTCTGGAAACACCATATATTTT. Translation gives CASSPGHRSGNTIYF.

This clonotype has a count of ten or more. The chain is built from TRBV5-1 and TRBJ2-3; 9 bases agree with TRBD1. This CDR3 is built from 15 residues. Germline-derived CDR1 and CDR2 are SGHRS and YFSETQ. J gave up 5 bases and V 4 bases, and 8 bases lay outside the gene matches. CDR3 sequence reads: CASSGRTGVEDTQYF. The DNA for the CDR3 is TGCGCCAGCAGCGGACGGACAGGGGTTGAAGATACGCAGTATTTT.

CDR3 sequence: CASGRRSDNEQFF. As DNA, the CDR3 is TGTGCCAGCGGCAGGAGGTCTGACAATGAGCAGTTCTTC. The V and J genes are TRBV9 and TRBJ2-1, with D tentatively TRBD2 (5 bases). CDR3 length equals 13 residues. Trimming cost V 7 bases and J 5 bases, with 13 bases left between them. From germline, CDR1 is SGDLS and CDR2 YYNGEE.

Within the sample, this clonotype is medium-sized. The chain has TRBV29-1 and TRBJ2-7; no definite D call. The CDR3 is 16 residues long. In germline, CDR1 is SQVTM, CDR2 ANQGSEA. V lost 0 bases to trimming and J lost 0 bases, with 15 bases between them. The chain's CDR3 is CSVEDPTVGRSYEQYF. In DNA form, the CDR3 reads TGCAGCGTTGAAGACCCCACGGTAGGCCGCTCCTACGAGCAGTACTTC.

This clonotype has a count of ten or more. One junction end does not reproduce the germline sequence, and a read error may be involved. V gene TRBV3-1 combines with J gene TRBJ2-1; D may be TRBD2 (6 bases). Germline lookup yields CDR1 LGHDT and CDR2 YNNKEL (reference sequence). The CDR3 is 11 residues long. The CDR3 is CASSQGLSPLF. In DNA, the CDR3 is TGTGCCAGCAGCCAGGGACTTTCACCCCTCTTC.

The genes are TRBV4-1 and TRBJ2-7, with TRBD2 identical over 8 bases. The CDR3 loop spans 15 amino acids. Germline assignment: CDR1 MGHRA and CDR2 YSYEKL. V gave up 1 base and J gave up 2 bases; unmatched junction bases: 4. CDR3 DNA sequence: TGCGCCAGCAGCCAAGTTGGACTAGCCACCTACGAGCAGTACTTC. Translating gives CASSQVGLATYEQYF.

This clonotype was detected ten times or more. CDR3 in DNA: TGTGCCGCCTCGCACGAAACCAAAAACATTCAGTACTTC. It translates to CAASHETKNIQYF. V gene TRBV10-3 combines with J gene TRBJ2-4, with D unresolved. This CDR3 is built from 13 residues. CDR1 ENHRY and CDR2 SYGVKD come from the germline V gene. The V end lost 11 bases, the J end lost 2 bases, and 13 bases lay between the germline ends.

This clonotype was counted at least ten times. The V call is TRBV7-9, the J call TRBJ1-2, with 9 bases fitting TRBD1. V was clipped by 6 bases and J by 4 bases; unmatched bases: 9. The CDR3 runs 15 residues. Per the germline V gene, CDR1 is SEHNR and CDR2 is FQNEAQ (reference sequence). CDR3 sequence reads: CASRPQQGASYGYTF. CDR3 in DNA: TGTGCCAGCAGACCGCAACAGGGGGCGAGCTATGGCTACACCTTC.

This clonotype was picked up many times. The genes are TRBV4-1 and TRBJ1-1, with D tentatively TRBD1 (5 bases). Germline V CDR1 and CDR2: MGHRA, YSYEKL. The length of the CDR3 is 16 residues. In nucleotides, the CDR3 is TGCGTTGTCAGCCACAGTCCCGGGACGGTGAACACTGAAGCTTTCTTT. This sequence encodes CVVSHSPGTVNTEAFF.

This clonotype was observed a handful of times. V is TRBV6-1 and J is TRBJ2-5; the D gene is possibly TRBD2 (6 bases). V lost 3 bases and J lost 5, with 19 bases in between. The CDR3 totals 16 residues. Germline CDR1 is MNHNS and CDR2 is SASEGT. The CDR3 protein is CASSDQKGLTGETQYF. The CDR3 nucleotides are TGTGCCAGCAGTGACCAAAAGGGACTCACGGGGGAGACCCAGTACTTC.

At least ten counts were recorded for this clonotype. The genes are TRBV29-1 and TRBJ2-1; D not resolved. The V gene lost 8 bases and the J gene lost 4 bases, with 9 bases spanning the gap. The V gene's germline CDR1 is SQVTM and CDR2 ANQGSEA. This CDR3 spans 11 amino acids. The CDR3 loop is CSPAVYNEQFF. As DNA, the CDR3 is TGCAGCCCTGCGGTATACAATGAGCAGTTCTTC.

The V and J genes are TRBV10-2 and TRBJ2-3; D perhaps matches TRBD2 (6 bases). V was trimmed by 7 bases and J by 2 bases, leaving 13 bases between them. This CDR3 is built from 14 residues. Germline loops: CDR1 WSHSY, CDR2 SAAADI. CDR3 region: CASTRLGSTDTQYF. The CDR3 DNA sequence: TGCGCCAGCACTCGACTAGGATCCACAGATACGCAGTATTTT.

The chain couples TRBV20-1 to TRBJ1-2; D is perhaps TRBD1 (5 bases). The CDR3 spans 13 residues. The germline gives CDR1 DFQATT, CDR2 SNEGSKA (reference sequence). V lost 4 bases, J lost 8 bases, and 17 bases lay in between. This CDR3 is CSAKLGRNEGYTF. CDR3 DNA: TGCAGTGCTAAGTTGGGGCGGAACGAGGGCTACACCTTC.

This clonotype was counted many times. The chain links TRBV11-2 to TRBJ2-5, with 7 bases identical to TRBD1. The ends lost 5 bases at V and 7 bases at J; junction bases unmatched: 10. CDR1 is SGHAT, CDR2 FQNNGV, per germline. The CDR3 spans 14 residues. The CDR3 coding sequence is TGTGCCAGCAGCCCACGACAGGGTCCGGGGACCCAGTACTTC. Translating gives CASSPRQGPGTQYF.

This clonotype was seen repeatedly, ten times or more. The rearrangement uses TRBV20-1 and TRBJ2-5; D is undetermined. V lost 3 bases and J 5 bases, leaving 7 bases between the germline ends. CDR3 size: 11 residues. The germline V gene encodes CDR1 DFQATT and CDR2 SNEGSKA (reference sequence). This chain's CDR3 is CSASKAETQYF. CDR3 nucleotide sequence: TGCAGTGCTAGTAAAGCGGAGACCCAGTACTTC.

This clonotype has at least ten counts. The rearrangement uses TRBV11-3 and TRBJ2-1, with 13 bases matching TRBD2. The junction had 5 bases not matched to a gene; V was cut back by 5 bases and J by 4 bases. The CDR3 has 16 amino acids. Per germline, CDR1 SGHNT and CDR2 YENEEA. The DNA of the CDR3 is TGTGCCAGCAGCGCAGGGACTAGCGGGATTTACAATGAGCAGTTCTTC. This codes for CASSAGTSGIYNEQFF.

V gene TRBV28 combines with J gene TRBJ1-6; possible D gene TRBD1, 6 bases. Trimming cost V 10 bases and J 8 bases, with 15 bases left between them. This CDR3 contains 13 residues. The germline CDR1 and CDR2 sequences are MDHEN and SYDVKM. This CDR3 reads CAMGGREDSPLHF. CDR3 sequence (DNA): TGTGCCATGGGGGGCAGAGAGGATTCACCCCTCCACTTT.

This clonotype occurred many times. The V gene is TRBV18, the J gene TRBJ2-1, with 7 bases identical to TRBD2. CDR1 is KGHSH and CDR2 is LQKENI in the germline V gene. V was clipped by 3 bases and J by 7 bases; unmatched bases: 6. The CDR3 has 14 residues. CDR3 sequence: CASSPGREKNEQFF. CDR3 DNA: TGTGCCAGCTCACCGGGGCGGGAGAAGAATGAGCAGTTCTTC.

Many counts were recorded for this clonotype. The CDR3 DNA follows: TGTGCCAGCAGTTACGAGCTGGGGAGTACGAGCACCGGGGAGCTGTTTTTT. This codes for CASSYELGSTSTGELFF. V gene TRBV6-2 or TRBV6-3 combines with J gene TRBJ2-2, with a possible D match to TRBD2 (5 bases). Germline CDR1 MNHEY, CDR2 SVGEGT. V dropped 2 bases and J dropped 4 bases, with 17 bases sitting between them. The CDR3 is made up of 17 amino acids.

The genes are TRBV6-5 and TRBJ2-2; D perhaps matches TRBD2 (5 bases). The V end was cut by 2 bases, the J end by 1 base, with 17 bases between. The CDR3 has 18 amino acids. CDR1 is MNHEY and CDR2 is SVGAGI in the germline V gene. CDR3 bases: TGTGCCAGCAGTTACCCCCCGGGGAGCTGGCGGAACACCGGGGAGCTGTTTTTT. This codes for CASSYPPGSWRNTGELFF.

The table lists this clonotype with many counts. This chain uses TRBV29-1 with TRBJ1-5; TRBD1 is a possible D gene (6 bases). Trimming cost V 6 bases and J 4 bases, with 13 bases left between them. Germline-derived CDR1 and CDR2 are SQVTM and ANQGSEA. CDR3 size: 13 residues. CDR3 nucleotides: TGCAGCGTCGCAACAGGGTCTAATCAGCCCCAGCATTTT. Its protein is CSVATGSNQPQHF.

This clonotype was seen many times. The chain uses TRBV11-2 and TRBJ1-2; D is ambiguous. The CDR3 spans 13 residues. Germline V gives CDR1 SGHAT, CDR2 FQNNGV. Between the trimmed V and J ends, which lost 2 bases and 4 bases, there was a span of 8 bases. CDR3 sequence (DNA): TGTGCCAGCAGCTTAAACAACTTCTATGGCTACACCTTC. Encoded protein: CASSLNNFYGYTF. The full variable domain, its missing parts supplied by reference TRBV11-2 and TRBJ1-2, is EAGVAQSPRYKIIEKRQSVAFWCNPISGHATLYWYQQILGQGPKLLIQFQNNGVVDDSQLPKDRFSAERLKGVDSTLKIQPAKLEDSAVYLCASSLNNFYGYTFGSGTRLTVV.

At least ten counts were recorded for this clonotype. The chain joins TRBV12-3 or TRBV12-4 to TRBJ2-3; D perhaps matches TRBD2 (7 bases). The CDR3 has 18 amino acids. V was clipped by 0 bases and J by 6 bases, with 22 bases between them. This CDR3 reads CASSLAQLARGEFDTQYF. CDR3 sequence (DNA): TGTGCCAGCAGTTTAGCCCAACTAGCGAGGGGGGAGTTTGATACGCAGTATTTT.